This T cell receptor beta chain was recorded in a study of blood T cell repertoires in COVID-19 (dated by TCRdb to the early 2020s). About the study as a whole: Samples covering the acute and convalescent phases of COVID-19 were provided by collaborators in the United States, Italy and Spain. The prospective study material was composed of cDNA or gDNA derived from T cells, B-cell-depleted T cells, or PBMCs. The dataset comprised deeply sampled blood TCRbeta repertoires from subjects exposed to, actively infected with, or recovered from COVID-19. The repertoires were released in a freely available public database intended as a resource for research on the immune response to SARS-CoV-2. The samples were drawn from two sources: the first 160 participants of the ongoing ImmuneRACE study, and 1,000 to 1,500 subjects contributed by 6 global collaborators. A de-identified subject ID, COVID-19 status, age in years and sex were almost always included in the sample metadata. Where available, HLA class I and class II types were taken from metadata supplied by the sample provider and were not determined by assay-based typing.

Collaborating institutions collected whole blood in K2EDTA tubes following their own protocols. For TCRbeta analysis, collaborators shipped samples as frozen whole blood, isolated PBMCs, or DNA extracted from either of those sample types. From the cysteine up to the phenylalanine, the CDR3 has a length of 15 residues. Kept here is only the CDR3 DNA, which spans 45 bases and is read in frame from base 1. In the germline V gene (reference sequence), CDR1 corresponds to LNHDA and CDR2 to SQIVND. After removal of 6 bases from V and 0 bases from J, the junction retains 6 bases not matched to a gene. Overall study outcomes, separate from this receptor: The amount of clinical and demographic metadata varied by source and participant and was provided uncurated.

A remark on this clone: Its recognized antigen is unknown. No qualities accompany the bases; no much larger clone lies one base away.

The immunoSEQ Assay, a bias-controlled multiplex PCR, was used to amplify TCRbeta CDR3 regions from genomic DNA. Per the source publication's procedure: Nucleated cell counts per sample were estimated from amplification of reference gene primers within the assay. To quantify the absolute abundance of each unique TCRbeta CDR3 rearrangement, sequence reads were collapsed and filtered. For each sample, productive Simpson clonality was calculated by taking the square root of Simpson's diversity index across productive rearrangements. TCRdb carries this immuneACCESS record with in-frame sequences only. Its versions omit some clonotypes, under half of them owing to an unresolved V gene in the studies checked, with the rest unexplained. The V and J calls and the clone size are those of that table, but D and trimming were determined from the DNA. In this sample the table shows about 6,600 clones, over 75% of which occur a single time. The top ten constitute less than 5% of the sample.

This receptor chain uses TRBV19 and TRBJ1-1; 8 bases in the middle match TRBD1. The sequence derives from an elderly man with active COVID-19. Sequenced sample: peripheral blood. The DNA is as follows: TGTGCCAGTAGGGACAGGGCCTCCATGAACACTGAAGCTTTCTTT. Translated, it reads CASRDRASMNTEAFF.